This TCR beta chain was retrieved from a study of CD4 T cell repertoires in COVID-19. Per germline, CDR1 LNHDA and CDR2 SQIVND (reference sequence). The CDR3 is 13 residues long. The V end was cut by 2 bases, the J end by 6 bases, with 5 bases between. The memory T cells were sequenced right after ex vivo isolation, without culture. The study, taken as a whole, reports: Two or all three memory subsets shared several highly expanded SARS-CoV-2-reactive clonotypes.

TCRdb keeps only in-frame clones here, not all; method: immunoSEQ multiplex PCR. The table has approximately 22,000 clones, over 75% seen once; the top ten hold about 0.5%. A note on this clone: Its matching antigen is unknown.

This chain joins TRBV19 and TRBJ1-6; no reliable D call. The source of this sequence is a human donor who had COVID-19. The starting material was central memory CD4+ T cells from blood, obtained before the COVID-19 pandemic. The CDR3 DNA sequence: TGTGCCAGTAGTATATCGTCTAATTCACCCCTCCACTTT. Residues: CASSISSNSPLHF.